The 22 T cell receptor beta chains below were found in one sample sequenced in a study of T-cell memory formation after mild COVID-19 (dated by TCRdb to 2020 to 2023). The library relied on 5' RACE. The sequencer listed for this sample is Illumina NovaSeq 6000. Using fastp trimming at Q25 and MiXCR clonotype assembly, TCRdb reanalyzed the public sequencing data and kept in-frame beta chains. Each CDR3 protein gets just one entry, which takes the most common genes and DNA from the rows behind it. A total of a few hundred thousand distinct CDR3 sequences appear in this sample, more than 15% of them only once. Together, the top ten hold around a fifth of the sample. What was sequenced was PBMCs or a T cell subset sorted from them (not recorded which). All receptors derive from a young man who had mild COVID-19 (a few samples of this study predate the infection). The sample titles of this study are shuffled in the database, so cell type and time point are left out; the donor was told from shared clones.

V is TRBV30 and J is TRBJ2-7; D call uncertain. The CDR3 consists of 11 residues. V lost 1 base to trimming and J lost 0 bases, with 1 base between them. Germline CDR1 GTSNPN, CDR2 SVGIG (reference sequence). The CDR3 loop reads CAWSDSYEQYF. DNA of the CDR3: TGTGCCTGGAGTGACTCCTACGAGCAGTACTTC.

This chain links TRBV7-9 with TRBJ2-3; 8 bases are a match to TRBD2. J lost 2 bases, V lost 5 bases, and 6 bases had no gene match. Germline V gene data show CDR1 as SEHNR and CDR2 as FQNEAQ (reference sequence). The CDR3 totals 15 residues. CDR3 in amino acids: CASSPRGGATDTQYF. CDR3 coding DNA: TGTGCCAGCAGCCCTCGGGGGGGGGCCACAGATACGCAGTATTTT.

This clonotype was found many times. V and J are TRBV7-9 and TRBJ2-1; 7 bases line up with TRBD2. The CDR3 consists of 17 residues. J was trimmed by 0 bases and V by 5 bases; bases with no gene match: 10. Germline V gives CDR1 SEHNR, CDR2 FQNEAQ (reference sequence). The CDR3 DNA follows: TGTGCCAGCAGCGGAGGGGCTAGCGGAACCTCCTACAATGAGCAGTTCTTC. It yields the protein CASSGGASGTSYNEQFF.

This chain uses TRBV3-1 with TRBJ1-1; D is uncertain. In germline, CDR1 is LGHDT, CDR2 YNNKEL (reference sequence). The CDR3 sequence is 13 residues long. Trimming removed 4 bases from V and 5 bases from J, with 11 bases in between. The CDR3 nucleotides read TGTGCCAGCAGCCGCGGATTGAGGACTGAAGCTTTCTTT. As protein: CASSRGLRTEAFF.

The V gene is TRBV20-1, the J gene TRBJ2-1; unclear D gene. Germline loops: CDR1 DFQATT, CDR2 SNEGSKA (reference sequence). This CDR3 is 14 amino acids long. V lost 3 bases, J lost 3 bases, and 12 bases lay in between. Written as DNA, the CDR3 is TGCAGTGCTAGCGTCCCCCCTGTCTACAATGAGCAGTTCTTC. It yields the protein CSASVPPVYNEQFF.

This clonotype was counted between two and nine times. This chain's CDR3 is CASSSGVVALHF. The CDR3 coding sequence is TGTGCCAGCAGTTCAGGGGTAGTGGCCCTCCACTTT. This chain links TRBV28 with TRBJ1-6; a possible D gene is TRBD1 (6 bases). CDR3 length equals 12 residues. CDR1 and CDR2 (germline): MDHEN, SYDVKM. V lost 4 bases, J lost 14 bases, and 12 bases lay in between. Supplemented by reference TRBV28 and TRBJ1-6, the full variable domain reads DVKVTQSSRYLVKRTGEKVFLECVQDMDHENMFWYRQDPGLGLRLIYFSYDVKMKEKGDIPEGYSVSREKKERFSLILESASTNQTSMYLCASSSGVVALHFGNGTRLTVT.

The V call is TRBV5-1, the J call TRBJ1-1, with D unclear. Germline CDR1 reads SGHRS; CDR2 reads YFSETQ. Trimming pared 0 bases from V and 10 bases from J, leaving 13 bases between. This CDR3 comprises 13 residues. The CDR3 loop is CASSLELAVGAFF. The CDR3, as DNA: TGCGCCAGCAGCTTGGAATTGGCGGTAGGAGCTTTCTTT.

J is TRBJ2-4 and V is TRBV4-3; perhaps TRBD2 as D (7 bases). CDR1 LGHNA and CDR2 YSLEER come from the germline V gene. V was clipped by 4 bases and J by 5 bases, with 12 bases between them. There are 14 residues in the CDR3. CDR3 sequence: CASSLTGRENIQYF. The CDR3 DNA reads TGCGCCAGCAGCCTAACAGGGAGGGAAAACATTCAGTACTTC.

This clonotype was counted at least ten times. This rearrangement joins TRBV4-3 to TRBJ2-1, with D tentatively TRBD2 (6 bases). This CDR3 spans 15 amino acids. Trimming shortened V by 4 bases and J by 0 bases, and 10 bases separated the two germline ends. Germline V CDR1 and CDR2: LGHNA, YSLEER. The CDR3: CASSPDSGSYNEQFF. CDR3 coding DNA: TGCGCCAGCAGCCCCGATAGCGGCTCCTACAATGAGCAGTTCTTC.

This chain connects TRBV2 to TRBJ1-6; 8 nucleotides match TRBD1. V was pared by 3 bases and J by 14 bases, with 3 bases of the junction left unmatched. The CDR3 consists of 12 residues. CDR1 is SNHLY and CDR2 is FYNNEI in the germline V gene. The CDR3 loop is CASSDWTGTLHF. As DNA, the CDR3 is TGTGCCAGCAGTGACTGGACAGGGACCCTCCACTTT.

The chain combines TRBV6-2 or TRBV6-3 with TRBJ2-1, with D tentatively TRBD1 (6 bases). Germline V lookup: CDR1 MNHEY, CDR2 SVGEGT. The length of the CDR3 is 15 residues. The V end was cut by 6 bases, the J end by 2 bases, with 14 bases between. As DNA, the CDR3 is TGTGCCAGCAGAGCCAGGGGCGCGGCCTACAATGAGCAGTTCTTC. The encoded protein is CASRARGAAYNEQFF.

This clonotype was counted a few times. The chain joins TRBV7-3 to TRBJ2-3, with 8 bases lining up with TRBD2. Germline V gene lookup returns CDR1 SGHTA and CDR2 FQGTGA. Germline trimming cut 5 bases from V and 1 base from J; bases unmatched to any gene: 14. The CDR3 spans 18 residues. The CDR3 DNA sequence: TGTGCCAGCAGCCGAATAGGGAGCGGGGGATCGGGCACAGATACGCAGTATTTT. It translates to CASSRIGSGGSGTDTQYF.

The V call is TRBV4-2, the J call TRBJ2-5; the D is unclear. The CDR3 covers 15 residues. The germline V gene has CDR1 LGHNA and CDR2 YNFKEQ. Trimming shortened V by 1 base and J by 2 bases, and 11 bases separated the two germline ends. The CDR3 region has the DNA TGTGCCAGCAGCCAAGCCACAGCAAAGCAAGAGACCCAGTACTTC. It codes for CASSQATAKQETQYF.

This clonotype was observed a handful of times. CDR3 protein: CASSYSGRENEQYF. CDR3 bases: TGTGCCAGCAGTTACTCTGGCAGGGAAAACGAGCAGTACTTC. The V and J genes are TRBV6-5 and TRBJ2-7; D may be TRBD1 (5 bases). V gave up 0 bases and J gave up 5 bases, with 11 bases separating them. From germline, CDR1 is MNHEY and CDR2 SVGAGI. CDR3 length: 14 amino acids.

The genes are TRBV6-5 and TRBJ1-5, with D perhaps matching TRBD1 (6 bases). This CDR3 comprises 14 residues. CDR1 is MNHEY, CDR2 SVGAGI, per germline. Trimming cost V 6 bases and J 3 bases, with 12 bases left between them. The CDR3: CASRDQGTNQPQHF. The CDR3 nucleotides are TGTGCCAGCAGGGACCAGGGGACCAATCAGCCCCAGCATTTT.

The chain is built from TRBV7-9 and TRBJ2-2; tentatively, D is TRBD1 or TRBD2 (5 bases each). CDR1 and CDR2 (germline): SEHNR, FQNEAQ (reference sequence). Trimming took 5 bases from V and 0 from J, leaving 10 bases between them. The CDR3 extends over 15 amino acids. CDR3 in amino acids: CASSARDPNTGELFF. The CDR3 bases are TGTGCCAGCAGCGCCAGGGACCCGAACACCGGGGAGCTGTTTTTT. The full variable domain, in which reference TRBV7-9 and TRBJ2-2 provide the parts outside the CDR3, is DTGVSQNPRHKITKRGQNVTFRCDPISEHNRLYWYRQTLGQGPEFLTYFQNEAQLEKSRLLSDRFSAERPKGSFSTLEIQRTEQGDSAMYLCASSARDPNTGELFFGEGSRLTVL.

In this sample, this clonotype turned up many times. The chain links TRBV11-2 to TRBJ2-3; D is uncertain. The germline gives CDR1 SGHAT, CDR2 FQNNGV. Trimming took 4 bases from V and 7 from J, leaving 9 bases between them. The CDR3 covers 12 residues. The chain's CDR3 is CASSWDLNTQYF. The CDR3 nucleotides are TGTGCCAGCAGCTGGGATCTAAATACGCAGTATTTT. The whole variable domain, filled in from reference TRBV11-2 and TRBJ2-3, reads EAGVAQSPRYKIIEKRQSVAFWCNPISGHATLYWYQQILGQGPKLLIQFQNNGVVDDSQLPKDRFSAERLKGVDSTLKIQPAKLEDSAVYLCASSWDLNTQYFGPGTRLTVL.

The chain couples TRBV6-5 to TRBJ2-5; unclear D gene. Germline V gene lookup returns CDR1 MNHEY and CDR2 SVGAGI. The CDR3 extends over 14 amino acids. V lost 0 bases to trimming and J lost 5 bases, with 10 bases between them. The CDR3 spells CASSYSTAVETQYF. The CDR3 DNA sequence: TGTGCCAGCAGTTACTCTACGGCCGTGGAGACCCAGTACTTC.

The chain carries TRBV6-5 and TRBJ1-5; tentatively, D is TRBD1 (6 bases). Trimming removed 6 bases from V and 5 bases from J, with 11 bases in between. CDR1 is MNHEY and CDR2 is SVGAGI in the germline V gene. The length of the CDR3 is 13 residues. The CDR3 DNA reads as TGTGCCAGCAGACCCAACAGGGATCAGCCCCAGCATTTT. Its protein product is CASRPNRDQPQHF.

This clonotype was seen a few times. The V and J genes are TRBV5-1 and TRBJ1-5; no clear D gene. The CDR3 runs to 15 residues. Trimming left V 1 base short and J 5 bases short, with 13 bases between. The germline gives CDR1 SGHRS, CDR2 YFSETQ. The CDR3 DNA reads as TGCGCCAGCAGCTTGAGTTTCGCCAAGGATCAGCCCCAGCATTTT. As protein: CASSLSFAKDQPQHF.

This clonotype was counted a few times. The chain joins TRBV5-1 to TRBJ2-1; maybe TRBD1 (6 bases). V was cut by 5 bases and J by 0 bases, with 12 bases left in between. CDR1 SGHRS and CDR2 YFSETQ come from the germline V gene. This CDR3 is 15 amino acids long. This CDR3 reads CASSHREISYNEQFF. The CDR3 DNA reads as TGCGCCAGCAGTCACAGGGAAATCTCCTACAATGAGCAGTTCTTC.

This chain uses TRBV9 with TRBJ2-1, with a weak D call TRBD2 (5 bases). The germline V gene has CDR1 SGDLS and CDR2 YYNGEE. Trimming removed 3 bases from V and 7 bases from J, with 14 bases in between. This CDR3 is built from 14 residues. The CDR3 region has the DNA TGTGCCAGCAGCGAACCCCCCCGAGGGAATGAGCAGTTCTTC. Translating it yields CASSEPPRGNEQFF.